These 13 T cell receptor beta chains originate from one sample sequenced in a study of blood T cell repertoires in COVID-19. Sequenced by immunoSEQ multiplex PCR; TCRdb stores in-frame clones only, minus some. Altogether about 170,000 clones are present, approximately 92% being singletons, with the ten largest covering around 4.6%. Sequencing was carried out using peripheral blood. The receptors come from a woman between 50 and 59 years old with acute or convalescent COVID-19.

V and J are TRBV11-2 and TRBJ2-2; a weak D match, TRBD2 (5 bases). Germline V gene lookup returns CDR1 SGHAT and CDR2 FQNNGV. V was pared by 7 bases and J by 6 bases, with 9 bases between. This CDR3 contains 12 residues. CDR3 residues: CASNVEAGELFF. The CDR3 DNA is TGTGCCAGCAACGTGGAGGCCGGGGAGCTGTTTTTT.

The chain recombines TRBV21-1 with TRBJ2-7; the table's D call of TRBD1 was not tested on the DNA. TRBV21-1 counts as a pseudogene. The length of the CDR3 is 16 residues. This CDR3 is CASSKEHLNRIYEQYF. The CDR3 DNA is TGTGCCAGCAGCAAAGAACATCTCAACAGAATCTACGAGCAGTACTTC.

In DNA, the CDR3 is TGTGCCAGCAGCCAAGATGGGGGCGCCCCTGGCTACACCTTC. Encoded protein: CASSQDGGAPGYTF. The gene calls are TRBV3-1 (or the pseudogene TRBV3-2) and TRBJ1-2; D is possibly TRBD1 (6 bases). The germline V and J ends were trimmed by 0 bases and 7 bases, with 12 bases remaining between them. The CDR3 runs to 14 residues. Germline CDR1 is LGHDT and CDR2 is YNNKEL (reference sequence).

This rearrangement joins TRBV30 to TRBJ1-2; 7 bases line up with TRBD1. Germline values: CDR1 GTSNPN, CDR2 SVGIG (reference sequence). Unmatched junction bases numbered 7, after V lost 3 bases and J lost 3 bases. This CDR3 has 14 amino acids. CDR3 in amino acids: CAWSGQANHYGYTF. The CDR3 coding sequence is TGTGCCTGGAGCGGACAGGCAAATCACTATGGCTACACCTTC.

This clone has only one observation. The chain couples TRBV9 to TRBJ2-1; perhaps TRBD1 as D (6 bases). Trimming left V 4 bases short and J 4 bases short, with 9 bases between. The CDR3 contains 13 residues. In germline, CDR1 is SGDLS, CDR2 YYNGEE. The chain's CDR3 is CASSSRGYNEQFF. CDR3 sequence (DNA): TGTGCCAGCAGCTCCAGGGGATACAATGAGCAGTTCTTC.

The chain joins TRBV4-3 to TRBJ2-7, with TRBD1 matching 8 bases. Germline CDR1 reads LGHNA; CDR2 reads YSLEER. J lost 3 bases, V lost 2 bases, and 9 bases had no gene match. CDR3 size: 16 residues. The CDR3 coding sequence is TGCGCCAGCAGCCAATCCTCCGGGACAGGTCACTACGAGCAGTACTTC. Amino acid sequence: CASSQSSGTGHYEQYF.

The V gene is TRBV6-1, the J gene TRBJ1-1; the D gene is possibly TRBD1 (5 bases). Trimming pared 2 bases from V and 4 bases from J, leaving 14 bases between. Germline V gene sequence: CDR1 MNHNS, CDR2 SASEGT. This CDR3 contains 15 residues. The CDR3: CASSERVREGTEAFF. The CDR3 nucleotides are TGTGCCAGCAGTGAACGGGTCAGGGAGGGCACTGAAGCTTTCTTT.

V gene TRBV9 combines with J gene TRBJ2-2; D perhaps matches TRBD1 (6 bases). CDR1 and CDR2 from the germline V gene are SGDLS and YYNGEE. The CDR3 is 17 residues long. V was clipped by 0 bases and J by 4 bases, with 16 bases between them. The CDR3 region is CASSVGVGAQTTGELFF. The DNA of the CDR3 is TGTGCCAGCAGCGTAGGGGTGGGGGCACAAACCACCGGGGAGCTGTTTTTT.

The chain uses TRBV10-1 and TRBJ2-1, with TRBD1 matching over 8 bases. V dropped 3 bases and J dropped 6; count of bases not matched to a gene: 4. The CDR3 contains 14 residues. CDR1 WNHNN and CDR2 SYGVQD come from the germline V gene (reference sequence). The CDR3 region has the DNA TGCGCCAGCAGTGACCGGACAGGGCCCAATGAGCAGTTCTTC. Protein product: CASSDRTGPNEQFF.

In this sample, this clone turned up a few times. The DNA of the CDR3 is TGTGCCAGCACCGCGGGGAGGCAGGGGGTAGTCTATGGCTACACCTTC. This sequence encodes CASTAGRQGVVYGYTF. The chain recombines TRBV28 with TRBJ1-2; TRBD1 aligns across 7 bases. The CDR3 runs to 16 residues. V shed 7 bases and J 4 bases; nucleotides not matched to a gene: 15. CDR1 MDHEN and CDR2 SYDVKM come from the germline V gene.

The chain carries TRBV29-1 and TRBJ1-1, with D perhaps TRBD1 (6 bases). Per germline, CDR1 SQVTM and CDR2 ANQGSEA. The CDR3 covers 14 residues. Trimming took off 6 bases at V and 4 bases at J, with 18 bases between the two ends. The CDR3 loop reads CSVRSGGLFTEAFF. For the CDR3, the DNA is TGCAGCGTCAGGTCGGGGGGGCTATTCACTGAAGCTTTCTTT.

The chain recombines TRBV28 with TRBJ2-5, with no clear D. Trimming took 6 bases from V and 4 from J, leaving 18 bases between them. Germline CDR1 reads MDHEN; CDR2 reads SYDVKM. This CDR3 is built from 15 residues. Here the CDR3 reads CASSLEFVKRETQYF. CDR3 nucleotide sequence: TGTGCCAGCAGCCTAGAATTTGTTAAACGAGAGACCCAGTACTTC.

The chain recombines TRBV1 with TRBJ2-7; the D call of TRBD2 is as the table states it, not checked on the DNA. TRBV1 is noted as a pseudogene. CDR3 length equals 19 residues. The DNA of the CDR3 is TGCACCAGCAGTCCCGAAATCCTAAGACTAGCGGGGAGCTCCTACGAGCAGTACTTC. Encoded protein: CTSSPEILRLAGSSYEQYF.